The next 15 T cell receptor beta chains were all read from a single sample in a study of cytomegalovirus exposure and HLA in healthy donors. Assay: immunoSEQ multiplex PCR; the TCRdb copy retains only in-frame clones and omits some. The sample holds 150,000 to 200,000 clones, roughly 77% seen once. Sequenced material: PBMCs. These receptors came from a woman aged 25 to 39 in good health and CMV-seronegative.

This chain uses TRBV10-3 with TRBJ2-7; D is uncertain. The ends were cut back, 3 bases at V and 7 bases at J, with 10 bases in the middle. The CDR3 sequence is 12 residues long. Germline V gives CDR1 ENHRY, CDR2 SYGVKD. The DNA of the CDR3 is TGTGCCATCAGTGAAGGAGCTCCGGAGCAGTACTTC. Amino acid sequence: CAISEGAPEQYF.

The gene calls are TRBV7-9 and TRBJ1-1, with D possibly matching TRBD1 (6 bases). V was cut by 4 bases and J by 1 base, with 10 bases left in between. The germline gives CDR1 SEHNR, CDR2 FQNEAQ (reference sequence). The CDR3 has 14 amino acids. Written as DNA, the CDR3 is TGTGCCAGCAGCTCACAGGGTAAGAACACTGAAGCTTTCTTT. It yields the protein CASSSQGKNTEAFF.

This clone was counted once. The chain links TRBV15 to TRBJ1-2; D is ambiguous. Germline CDR1 LNHNV, CDR2 YYDKDF (reference sequence). The CDR3 extends over 14 amino acids. V lost 0 bases to trimming and J lost 4 bases, with 9 bases between them. In DNA, the CDR3 is TGTGCCACCAGCAGAGATGGATACAGCTATGGCTACACCTTC. It encodes CATSRDGYSYGYTF.

The rearrangement joins TRBV6-1 to TRBJ2-7; 7 bases match TRBD1. With V trimmed by 7 bases and J by 5 bases, 11 bases remained unmatched. The germline V gene has CDR1 MNHNS and CDR2 SASEGT. The CDR3 totals 14 residues. The CDR3 DNA reads as TGTGCCAGCAAACGGCCAGGGGGTACCAACGAGCAGTACTTC. Translated, it gives CASKRPGGTNEQYF.

V usage is TRBV29-1 and J usage is TRBJ2-5; 7 bases match TRBD1. From germline, CDR1 is SQVTM and CDR2 ANQGSEA. This CDR3 region has 12 residues. Unmatched junction bases numbered 4, after V lost 4 bases and J lost 5 bases. CDR3 nucleotide sequence: TGCAGCGTTGTAAGGGGGCTGGAGACCCAGTACTTC. Its protein is CSVVRGLETQYF. Filled out from reference TRBV29-1 and TRBJ2-5, the complete variable domain reads SAVISQKPSRDICQRGTSLTIQCQVDSQVTMMFWYRQQPGQSLTLIATANQGSEATYESGFVIDKFPISRPNLTFSTLTVSNMSPEDSSIYLCSVVRGLETQYFGPGTRLLVL.

The chain employs TRBV7-2 and TRBJ1-3; 7 nucleotides match TRBD1. After removal of 5 bases from V and 0 bases from J, the junction contained 4 bases not matched to a gene. There are 15 residues in the CDR3. Germline CDR1 is SGHTA and CDR2 is FQGNSA. CDR3 in amino acids: CASSPGQASGNTIYF. The CDR3 region has the DNA TGTGCCAGCAGCCCTGGACAGGCCTCTGGAAACACCATATATTTT.

The chain is built from TRBV2 and TRBJ2-1; 11 bases are shared with TRBD2. This CDR3 is built from 14 residues. The junction had 6 bases not matched to a gene; V was cut back by 6 bases and J by 8 bases. Germline V gives CDR1 SNHLY, CDR2 FYNNEI. The CDR3 region is CASSWSSGRHEQFF. The CDR3 bases are TGTGCCAGCAGCTGGTCTAGCGGGAGGCATGAGCAGTTCTTC.

This clone was recorded only once. The chain couples TRBV19 to TRBJ1-5; D remains ambiguous. The CDR3 runs 14 residues. V lost 3 bases and J 0 bases, leaving 6 bases between the germline ends. Germline CDR1 reads LNHDA; CDR2 reads SQIVND (reference sequence). The CDR3 DNA reads as TGTGCCAGTAGTATGTGGAGTAGCAATCAGCCCCAGCATTTT. Its protein product is CASSMWSSNQPQHF.

This chain uses TRBV30 with TRBJ1-5; D is ambiguous. Germline assignment: CDR1 GTSNPN and CDR2 SVGIG (reference sequence). The CDR3 extends over 13 amino acids. Between the trimmed V and J ends, which lost 2 bases and 3 bases, there was a span of 8 bases. This chain's CDR3 is CAWSLGNNQPQHF. CDR3 DNA sequence: TGTGCCTGGAGTTTGGGCAACAATCAGCCCCAGCATTTT. Drawing the rest from reference TRBV30 and TRBJ1-5, the complete variable domain is SQTIHQWPATLVQPVGSPLSLECTVEGTSNPNLYWYRQAAGRGLQLLFYSVGIGQISSEVPQNLSASRPQDRQFILSSKKLLLSDSGFYLCAWSLGNNQPQHFGDGTRLSIL.

The chain couples TRBV7-9 to TRBJ2-7; D perhaps matches TRBD1 (5 bases). The V and J ends lost 5 bases and 0 bases respectively, with 11 bases between them. Germline V gene data show CDR1 as SEHNR and CDR2 as FQNEAQ (reference sequence). This CDR3 spans 14 amino acids. This CDR3 reads CASSPTGTSYEQYF. The CDR3 nucleotides are TGTGCCAGCAGCCCCACAGGAACCTCCTACGAGCAGTACTTC. The full variable domain, its missing parts supplied by reference TRBV7-9 and TRBJ2-7, is DTGVSQNPRHKITKRGQNVTFRCDPISEHNRLYWYRQTLGQGPEFLTYFQNEAQLEKSRLLSDRFSAERPKGSFSTLEIQRTEQGDSAMYLCASSPTGTSYEQYFGPGTRLTVT.

This sequence joins TRBV6-5 and TRBJ1-1, with D perhaps TRBD1 (5 bases). This CDR3 is built from 14 residues. Germline CDR1 and CDR2: MNHEY and SVGAGI. The germline V and J ends were trimmed by 2 bases and 6 bases, with 13 bases remaining between them. DNA for the CDR3: TGTGCCAGCAGTTACGCCAGGGCAAGGGCTGAAGCTTTCTTT. Translated, it gives CASSYARARAEAFF.

The chain is built from TRBV7-8 and TRBJ1-6, with 7 bases lining up with TRBD1. The CDR3 is 15 amino acids. CDR1 SGHVS and CDR2 FQNEAQ come from the germline V gene. V lost 5 bases and J lost 4; bases outside the gene matches: 5. CDR3 region: CASSQDRVYNSPLHF. In nucleotides, the CDR3 is TGTGCCAGCAGCCAAGACAGGGTATATAATTCACCCCTCCACTTT.

This chain links TRBV2 with TRBJ1-6; 8 bases are shared with TRBD1. Germline V gene sequence: CDR1 SNHLY, CDR2 FYNNEI. V was pared by 5 bases and J by 4 bases, with 7 bases of the junction left unmatched. The CDR3 has 16 residues. CDR3 sequence (DNA): TGTGCCAGCAGTAAGGGACAGGCGGATTATAATTCACCCCTCCACTTT. It is translated as CASSKGQADYNSPLHF.

The chain is built from TRBV11-3 and TRBJ1-6; D gene ambiguous. V was clipped by 2 bases and J by 5 bases, with 10 bases between them. The CDR3 covers 15 residues. Germline V gene sequence: CDR1 SGHNT, CDR2 YENEEA. The CDR3 region has the DNA TGTGCCAGCAGCTTAAGCGGCAGAGATAATTCACCCCTCCACTTT. It specifies CASSLSGRDNSPLHF.

The chain recombines TRBV7-2 with TRBJ2-4; possible D gene TRBD1, 6 bases. Germline CDR1 SGHTA, CDR2 FQGNSA. With 5 bases removed from V and 15 bases from J, the gap between germline ends came to 17 bases. The length of the CDR3 is 12 residues. The CDR3 reads CASSVPPGHGYF. The DNA of the CDR3 is TGTGCCAGCAGCGTTCCTCCGGGACACGGGTACTTC.